The rows below give T cell receptor beta chains drawn from one sample of a study of human T cells and chemical hapten exposure. A single record per CDR3 protein comes from TCRdb applying MiXCR to the RACE reads. The sample has about 93,000 distinct CDR3 sequences; approximately 8.2% are singletons. Sequenced sample: whole blood. The receptors were gathered from a female donor in good health. Some clones in this sample may be carry-over from other donors' samples. Both conserved end residues are part of each CDR3. A D gene is named only where the DNA matches it firmly. Size is stated for part of the rows, as once, few or many counts, or as a class when the clone is expanded.

size: -; J: TRBJ2-3; length: 11; D: -; V: TRBV12-3/TRBV12-4; CDR3: CASSHTETQYF; DNA: TGTGCCAGCAGTCACACAGAAACGCAGTATTTT
size: -; J: TRBJ2-3; length: 10; D: -; V: TRBV29-1; CDR3: CSVDGVAQYF; DNA: TGCAGCGTTGACGGGGTGGCGCAGTATTTT
size: many; J: TRBJ1-2; length: 16; D: TRBD1; V: TRBV24-1; CDR3: CATSDGGDRDFYGYTF; DNA: TGTGCCACCAGTGATGGAGGGGACAGGGACTTCTATGGCTACACCTTC
size: few; J: TRBJ2-5; length: 14; D: -; V: TRBV24-1; CDR3: CATSDLGGVETQYF; DNA: TGTGCCACCAGTGATCTGGGGGGTGTCGAGACCCAGTACTTC
size: -; J: TRBJ1-5; length: 17; D: TRBD1; V: TRBV6-1; CDR3: CASSYRDRGQSNQPQHF; DNA: TGTGCCAGCAGTTACCGGGACAGGGGTCAGAGCAATCAGCCCCAGCATTTT
size: -; J: TRBJ1-2; length: 13; D: -; V: TRBV28; CDR3: CASRDARNYGYTF; DNA: TGTGCCTCTAGGGACGCCAGAAACTATGGCTACACCTTC
size: -; J: TRBJ1-2; length: 14; D: -; V: TRBV7-8; CDR3: CASSLDTEGYGYTF; DNA: TGTGCCAGCAGCTTAGACACGGAAGGCTATGGCTACACCTTC
size: -; J: TRBJ1-1; length: 11; D: -; V: TRBV28; CDR3: CASSSQLGAFF; DNA: TGTGCCAGCAGTTCCCAATTGGGAGCTTTCTTT
size: -; J: TRBJ1-6; length: 14; D: -; V: TRBV12-3/TRBV12-4; CDR3: CASSSDSNNSPLHF; DNA: TGTGCCAGCAGCTCGGACTCGAATAATTCACCCCTCCACTTT
size: -; J: TRBJ2-3; length: 15; D: TRBD1; V: TRBV29-1; CDR3: CSVNRQGASTDTQYF; DNA: TGCAGCGTCAACCGACAGGGGGCGAGCACAGATACGCAGTATTTT
size: -; J: TRBJ2-4; length: 15; D: -; V: TRBV6-6; CDR3: CASSYEGSGKNIQYF; DNA: TGTGCCAGCAGTTATGAGGGCTCGGGCAAAAACATTCAGTACTTC
size: -; J: TRBJ2-7; length: 15; D: -; V: TRBV7-2; CDR3: CASSRSSQGPNEQYF; DNA: TGTGCCAGCAGCCGCTCAAGTCAGGGTCCCAACGAGCAGTACTTC
size: -; J: TRBJ2-7; length: 15; D: TRBD2; V: TRBV20-1; CDR3: CSARDRTSGSYEQYF; DNA: TGCAGTGCTAGAGATAGGACTAGCGGGTCCTACGAGCAGTACTTC
size: few; J: TRBJ2-3; length: 17; D: TRBD2; V: TRBV5-1; CDR3: CASSLALAGGPGDTQYF; DNA: TGCGCCAGCAGCTTGGCCCTAGCGGGAGGGCCGGGAGATACGCAGTATTTT
size: many; J: TRBJ1-5; length: 14; D: -; V: TRBV7-9; CDR3: CASSLSAGDQPQHF; DNA: TGTGCCAGCAGCTTATCGGCAGGAGATCAGCCCCAGCATTTT
size: -; J: TRBJ2-7; length: 11; D: -; V: TRBV7-2; CDR3: CASSPGYEQYF; DNA: TGTGCCAGCAGCCCGGGGTACGAGCAGTACTTC
size: few; J: TRBJ1-6; length: 14; D: -; V: TRBV27; CDR3: CASSWSSSNSPLHF; DNA: TGTGCCAGCAGTTGGAGCTCGAGTAATTCACCCCTCCACTTT
size: few; J: TRBJ2-2; length: 16; D: TRBD1; V: TRBV7-2; CDR3: CASSPVGQINTGELFF; DNA: TGTGCCAGCAGCCCGGTGGGACAGATTAATACCGGGGAGCTGTTTTTT
size: many; J: TRBJ2-3; length: 14; D: -; V: TRBV5-1; CDR3: CASSLQLGTDTQYF; DNA: TGCGCCAGCAGTTTACAGCTAGGAACAGATACGCAGTATTTT
size: -; J: TRBJ2-7; length: 14; D: TRBD2; V: TRBV7-9; CDR3: CASSLGGGSDEQYF; DNA: TGTGCCAGCAGCTTAGGGGGGGGGTCCGACGAGCAGTACTTC
size: few; J: TRBJ1-2; length: 14; D: -; V: TRBV24-1; CDR3: CATSDPDRTDGYTF; DNA: TGTGCCACCAGTGATCCCGACAGGACGGATGGCTACACCTTC
size: few; J: TRBJ2-3; length: 15; D: TRBD2; V: TRBV25-1; CDR3: CASSGLAGELDTQYF; DNA: TGTGCCAGCAGTGGGCTAGCGGGAGAGCTAGATACGCAGTATTTT
size: few; J: TRBJ1-2; length: 14; D: -; V: TRBV11-1; CDR3: CASSSIKSGVGYTF; DNA: TGTGCCAGCAGCTCCATCAAGTCAGGGGTCGGCTACACCTTC
size: many; J: TRBJ1-1; length: 14; D: -; V: TRBV7-3; CDR3: CASSSQGSGTEAFF; DNA: TGTGCCAGCAGCTCTCAAGGGAGTGGCACTGAAGCTTTCTTT
size: few; J: TRBJ2-7; length: 12; D: -; V: TRBV3-1; CDR3: CASSQGRSEQYF; DNA: TGTGCCAGCAGCCAAGGACGGTCCGAGCAGTACTTC
size: -; J: TRBJ2-1; length: 15; D: TRBD2; V: TRBV3-1; CDR3: CASSLSSGSRREQFF; DNA: TGTGCCAGCAGCCTTTCTAGCGGGAGTCGGCGTGAGCAGTTCTTC
size: -; J: TRBJ2-1; length: 13; D: -; V: TRBV29-1; CDR3: CSARGNSYNEQFF; DNA: TGCAGCGCGCGGGGTAACTCCTACAATGAGCAGTTCTTC
size: -; J: TRBJ1-4; length: 14; D: -; V: TRBV5-1; CDR3: CASSLAGNNEKLFF; DNA: TGCGCCAGCAGCTTGGCAGGCAATAATGAAAAACTGTTTTTT
size: -; J: TRBJ2-5; length: 14; D: -; V: TRBV3-1; CDR3: CASSQGGAEETQYF; DNA: TGTGCCAGCAGCCAAGGCGGGGCGGAGGAGACCCAGTACTTC
size: many; J: TRBJ2-7; length: 14; D: -; V: TRBV27; CDR3: CASSLMGRSYEQYF; DNA: TGTGCCAGCAGTTTAATGGGCAGATCCTACGAGCAGTACTTC
size: -; J: TRBJ1-1; length: 13; D: TRBD1; V: TRBV12-3/TRBV12-4; CDR3: CASNTPDRVGAFF; DNA: TGTGCCAGCAACACGCCGGACAGGGTTGGAGCTTTCTTT
size: many; J: TRBJ1-1; length: 13; D: -; V: TRBV28; CDR3: CASSLIMNTEAFF; DNA: TGTGCCAGCAGTTTAATTATGAACACTGAAGCTTTCTTT
size: -; J: TRBJ2-2; length: 13; D: TRBD1; V: TRBV29-1; CDR3: CSVRTGAPGELFF; DNA: TGCAGCGTAAGGACAGGGGCCCCCGGGGAGCTGTTTTTT
size: -; J: TRBJ2-1; length: 13; D: -; V: TRBV6-2/TRBV6-3; CDR3: CASRWDFYNEQFF; DNA: TGTGCCAGCAGGTGGGACTTCTACAATGAGCAGTTCTTC
size: -; J: TRBJ2-7; length: 15; D: TRBD1; V: TRBV5-1; CDR3: CASSPGQGGLDEQYF; DNA: TGCGCCAGCAGCCCCGGACAGGGCGGCTTGGACGAGCAGTACTTC
size: many; J: TRBJ2-2; length: 16; D: TRBD1; V: TRBV7-6; CDR3: CASSVIWTGISGELFF; DNA: TGTGCCAGCAGCGTTATCTGGACAGGGATTTCCGGGGAGCTGTTTTTT
size: -; J: TRBJ1-2; length: 14; D: -; V: TRBV6-5; CDR3: CASSYGPGSNGYTF; DNA: TGTGCCAGCAGTTACGGGCCAGGGAGTAATGGCTACACCTTC
size: few; J: TRBJ2-7; length: 14; D: -; V: TRBV7-9; CDR3: CASSLVQLRDEQYF; DNA: TGTGCCAGCAGCTTAGTACAGCTAAGGGACGAGCAGTACTTC
size: few; J: TRBJ2-7; length: 15; D: TRBD1; V: TRBV9; CDR3: CASSPRQGGIYEQYF; DNA: TGTGCCAGCAGCCCGAGACAGGGGGGAATCTACGAGCAGTACTTC
size: many; J: TRBJ2-1; length: 14; D: -; V: TRBV21-1; CDR3: CASSRDRSYNEQFF; DNA: TGTGCCAGCAGTAGGGACAGAAGCTACAATGAGCAGTTCTTC
size: -; J: TRBJ2-3; length: 16; D: -; V: TRBV28; CDR3: CASSFRLSLSRDTQYF; DNA: TGTGCCAGCAGTTTTCGACTGTCACTATCCAGAGATACGCAGTATTTT
size: few; J: TRBJ1-5; length: 16; D: TRBD1; V: TRBV6-5; CDR3: CASRRTYRGQGQPQHF; DNA: TGTGCCAGCAGGCGTACCTACAGGGGGCAGGGTCAGCCCCAGCATTTT
size: few; J: TRBJ2-6; length: 15; D: -; V: TRBV10-3; CDR3: CAISEGPSGANVLTF; DNA: TGTGCCATCAGTGAAGGGCCCTCTGGGGCCAACGTCCTGACTTTC
size: many; J: TRBJ1-5; length: 16; D: -; V: TRBV7-8; CDR3: CASSLFTGDVNQPQHF; DNA: TGTGCCAGCAGCTTATTCACCGGTGACGTAAATCAGCCCCAGCATTTT